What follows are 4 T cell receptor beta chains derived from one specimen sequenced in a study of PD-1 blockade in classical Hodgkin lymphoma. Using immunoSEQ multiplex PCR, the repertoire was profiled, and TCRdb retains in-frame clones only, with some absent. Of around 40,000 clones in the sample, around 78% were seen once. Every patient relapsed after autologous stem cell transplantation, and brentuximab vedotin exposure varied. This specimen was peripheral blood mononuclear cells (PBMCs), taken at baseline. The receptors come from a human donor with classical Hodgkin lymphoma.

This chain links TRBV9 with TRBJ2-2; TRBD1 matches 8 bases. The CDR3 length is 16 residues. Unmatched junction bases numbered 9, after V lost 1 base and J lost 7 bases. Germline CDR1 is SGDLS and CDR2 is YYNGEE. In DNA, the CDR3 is TGTGCCAGCAGCGTACGGGACAGGTTGGGTGACGGGGAGCTGTTTTTT. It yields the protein CASSVRDRLGDGELFF.

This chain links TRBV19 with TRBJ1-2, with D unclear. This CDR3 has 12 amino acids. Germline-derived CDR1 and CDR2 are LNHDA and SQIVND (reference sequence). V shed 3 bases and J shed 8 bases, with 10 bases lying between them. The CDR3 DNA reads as TGTGCCAGTAGTATTACCTTGGAAGGCTACACCTTC. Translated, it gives CASSITLEGYTF.

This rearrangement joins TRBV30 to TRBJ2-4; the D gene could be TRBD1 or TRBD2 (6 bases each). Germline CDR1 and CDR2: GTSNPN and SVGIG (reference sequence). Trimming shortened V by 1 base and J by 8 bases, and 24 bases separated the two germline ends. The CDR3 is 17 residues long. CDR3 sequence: CAWSALVRGDGGDIQYF. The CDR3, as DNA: TGTGCCTGGAGTGCCCTTGTCAGGGGCGACGGAGGGGACATTCAGTACTTC.

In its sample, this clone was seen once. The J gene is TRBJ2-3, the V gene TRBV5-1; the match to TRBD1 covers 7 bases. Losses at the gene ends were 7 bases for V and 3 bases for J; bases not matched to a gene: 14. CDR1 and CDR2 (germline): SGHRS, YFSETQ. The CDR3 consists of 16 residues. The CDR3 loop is CASYQRWPTGTDTQYF. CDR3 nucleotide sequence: TGCGCCAGCTACCAGCGGTGGCCGACAGGGACAGATACGCAGTATTTT.